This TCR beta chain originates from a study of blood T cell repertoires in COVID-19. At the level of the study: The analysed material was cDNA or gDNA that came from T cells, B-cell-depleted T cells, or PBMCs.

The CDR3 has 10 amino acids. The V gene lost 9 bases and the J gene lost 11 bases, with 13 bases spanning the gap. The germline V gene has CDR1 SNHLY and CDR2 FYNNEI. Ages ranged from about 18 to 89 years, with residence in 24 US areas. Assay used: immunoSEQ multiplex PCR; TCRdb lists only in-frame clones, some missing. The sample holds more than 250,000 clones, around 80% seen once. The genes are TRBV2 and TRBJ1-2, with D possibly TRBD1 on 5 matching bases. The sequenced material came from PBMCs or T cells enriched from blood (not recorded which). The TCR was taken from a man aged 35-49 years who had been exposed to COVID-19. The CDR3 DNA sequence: TGTGCCAGAGGACAAGCCGGATACACCTTC. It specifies CARGQAGYTF.